What follows are 26 T cell receptor beta chains derived from one specimen sequenced in a study of blood T cell repertoires in COVID-19. Only in-frame clones appear in the TCRdb table, and some are missing; sequencing was by immunoSEQ multiplex PCR. Of a few hundred thousand clones detected, roughly 90% appear once; the ten largest clones hold approximately 3%. Sequenced input: peripheral blood. These receptors were taken from a woman under 40 with COVID-19, enrolled during active disease.

The V gene is TRBV10-1, the J gene TRBJ2-1; D is ambiguous. V lost 5 bases and J lost 10, with 24 bases in between. The CDR3 extends over 16 amino acids. Germline V CDR1 and CDR2: WNHNN, SYGVQD (reference sequence). The CDR3 loop reads CASSSPLAGSGREQFF. CDR3 nucleotide sequence: TGCGCCAGCAGTTCCCCCCTGGCTGGATCGGGTAGGGAGCAGTTCTTC.

The chain recombines TRBV28 with TRBJ2-7; possible D gene TRBD2, 5 bases. From germline, CDR1 is MDHEN and CDR2 SYDVKM. Trimming pared 2 bases from V and 5 bases from J, leaving 7 bases between. CDR3 size: 12 residues. CDR3 amino acids: CASSLLTNEQYF. CDR3 coding DNA: TGTGCCAGCAGTTTACTGACTAACGAGCAGTACTTC.

V usage is TRBV9 and J usage is TRBJ2-2; a possible D gene is TRBD2 (5 bases). Trimming removed 0 bases at V and 6 bases at J, with 6 bases between. CDR3 length equals 13 residues. In germline, CDR1 is SGDLS, CDR2 YYNGEE. The CDR3 reads CASSVVEAGELFF. The CDR3 DNA is TGTGCCAGCAGCGTAGTGGAGGCCGGGGAGCTGTTTTTT.

The chain uses TRBV5-1 and TRBJ2-7; D gene uncertain. This CDR3 is built from 12 residues. The germline V gene has CDR1 SGHRS and CDR2 YFSETQ. Trimming left V 3 bases short and J 0 bases short, with 4 bases between. The CDR3 DNA reads TGCGCCAGCAGCTCCAACTCCTACGAGCAGTACTTC. Encoded protein: CASSSNSYEQYF.

This chain joins TRBV9 and TRBJ2-5, with 8 bases identical to TRBD2. This CDR3 comprises 15 residues. J lost 4 bases, V lost 0 bases, and 5 bases had no gene match. The germline V gene encodes CDR1 SGDLS and CDR2 YYNGEE. CDR3 nucleotide sequence: TGTGCCAGCAGCGTAGTGGGACTAGTGGCAGAGACCCAGTACTTC. Its translation is CASSVVGLVAETQYF.

This clone occurred a few times. The chain joins TRBV7-8 to TRBJ1-1, with TRBD1 matching 7 bases. CDR3 size: 13 residues. Trimming took 6 bases from V and 5 from J; bases not matched to a gene: 6. Germline values: CDR1 SGHVS, CDR2 FQNEAQ. DNA of the CDR3: TGTGCCAGCAGTTTCAACAGGGGTACTGAAGCTTTCTTT. Amino acid sequence: CASSFNRGTEAFF.

The chain uses TRBV27 and TRBJ2-7; 7 nucleotides agree with TRBD1. V was clipped by 5 bases and J by 1 base; unmatched bases: 11. This CDR3 is built from 16 residues. The germline gives CDR1 MNHEY, CDR2 SMNVEV (reference sequence). This CDR3 reads CASSVTGDWVSYEQYF. The CDR3 DNA reads as TGTGCCAGCAGTGTAACAGGGGATTGGGTATCCTACGAGCAGTACTTC.

This clone was seen only a few times. The chain uses TRBV28 and TRBJ2-7; 7 positions match TRBD2. The germline V gene has CDR1 MDHEN and CDR2 SYDVKM. V lost 4 bases and J lost 6; bases outside the gene matches: 9. The CDR3 is 14 amino acids. For the CDR3, the DNA is TGTGCCAGCAGTTCCGTTGGCGGGGGTGGCGAGCAGTACGTC. Translated, it gives CASSSVGGGGEQYV.

This chain connects TRBV10-3 to TRBJ1-5, with TRBD1 as a possible D gene (5 bases). In germline, CDR1 is ENHRY, CDR2 SYGVKD. The CDR3 consists of 16 residues. The V end lost 0 bases, the J end lost 4 bases, and 13 bases lay between the germline ends. CDR3 region: CAISESAGIDNQPQHF. CDR3 in DNA: TGTGCCATCAGTGAGTCGGCAGGGATCGATAATCAGCCCCAGCATTTT.

The chain links TRBV6-6 to TRBJ1-6; D possibly corresponds to TRBD1 (6 bases). In germline, CDR1 is MNHNY, CDR2 SVGAGI (reference sequence). The V and J ends lost 6 bases and 10 bases respectively, with 16 bases between them. This CDR3 contains 14 residues. CDR3 DNA: TGTGCCAGCAGCGACCGCGGGGGGCGATCACCCCTCCACTTT. This codes for CASSDRGGRSPLHF.

To note about this clone: Other DNA sequences in the same sample also yield this CDR3. The chain joins TRBV6-5 to TRBJ1-2; possibly TRBD1 for D (6 bases). With 0 bases removed from V and 7 bases from J, the gap between germline ends came to 6 bases. The CDR3 loop spans 12 amino acids. Germline V gene lookup returns CDR1 MNHEY and CDR2 SVGAGI. This chain's CDR3 is CASSYSQGGYTF. The CDR3 DNA sequence: TGTGCCAGCAGTTACTCACAGGGTGGCTACACCTTC.

V gene TRBV30 combines with J gene TRBJ1-1; D is perhaps TRBD1 (6 bases). Trimming left V 1 base short and J 11 bases short, with 14 bases between. Germline V gives CDR1 GTSNPN, CDR2 SVGIG (reference sequence). This CDR3 is built from 12 residues. The CDR3 here is CAWSEAGVEAFF. CDR3 in DNA: TGTGCCTGGAGTGAGGCAGGGGTCGAGGCTTTCTTT.

The chain is built from TRBV2 and TRBJ1-2; TRBD1 matches at 11 bases. Germline CDR1 is SNHLY and CDR2 is FYNNEI. The V segment lost 6 bases and the J segment 3 bases; nucleotides outside the gene matches: 15. This CDR3 contains 18 residues. The CDR3 sequence is CASSSLVRDRGKDYGYTF. In nucleotides, the CDR3 is TGTGCCAGCAGCTCCCTAGTCCGGGACAGGGGGAAGGACTATGGCTACACCTTC. The full variable domain, with the rest looked up from reference TRBV2 and TRBJ1-2, is EPEVTQTPSHQVTQMGQEVILRCVPISNHLYFYWYRQILGQKVEFLVSFYNNEISEKSEIFDDQFSVERPDGSNFTLKIRSTKLEDSAMYFCASSSLVRDRGKDYGYTFGSGTRLTVV.

The chain is built from TRBV13 and TRBJ1-6; TRBD1 matches at 7 bases. The CDR3 is 18 amino acids. V lost 6 bases and J lost 2; bases outside the gene matches: 13. Germline V gene data show CDR1 as PRHDT and CDR2 as FYEKMQ (reference sequence). DNA for the CDR3: TGTGCCAGCAGTTCATCACGGGAGACAGGGCCCTATAATTCACCCCTCCACTTT. Its translation is CASSSSRETGPYNSPLHF.

The chain joins TRBV7-2 to TRBJ1-2, with 9 bases matching TRBD1. Germline loops: CDR1 SGHTA, CDR2 FQGNSA. The CDR3 contains 14 residues. V lost 0 bases to trimming and J lost 7 bases; unmatched junction nucleotides: 3. CDR3 DNA sequence: TGTGCCAGCAGCTTAGCGGGACAGGGTGTTGGCTACACCTTC. Residues: CASSLAGQGVGYTF.

The V call is TRBV9, the J call TRBJ1-3; TRBD1 matches at 7 bases. Germline V gene sequence: CDR1 SGDLS, CDR2 YYNGEE. J gave up 2 bases and V 3 bases, and 5 bases lay outside the gene matches. This CDR3 is built from 15 residues. The DNA for the CDR3 is TGTGCCAGCAGCGCTCCAGGGGGTACTGGAAACACCATATATTTT. Encoded protein: CASSAPGGTGNTIYF.

This clone has only one observation. V and J are TRBV6-4 and TRBJ2-1; TRBD1 aligns across 11 bases. This CDR3 is 16 amino acids long. V gave up 3 bases and J gave up 10 bases; unmatched junction bases: 11. From germline, CDR1 is MRHNA and CDR2 SNTAGT. This chain's CDR3 is CASSDRASGDRGEQFF. The CDR3 coding sequence is TGTGCCAGCAGTGATAGGGCTAGCGGGGACAGGGGGGAGCAGTTCTTC.

J is TRBJ1-5 and V is TRBV7-2; no definite D call. The CDR3 consists of 13 residues. Trimming removed 4 bases from V and 2 bases from J, with 6 bases in between. The germline V gene encodes CDR1 SGHTA and CDR2 FQGNSA. CDR3 sequence: CASSSLRNQPQHF. The DNA of the CDR3 is TGTGCCAGCAGCTCTCTACGCAATCAGCCCCAGCATTTT.

The CDR3 nucleotides read TGCGCCAGCAGCCACGGACAGGAGGATGTGTATGGCTACACCTTC. This translates into CASSHGQEDVYGYTF. The V call is TRBV4-3, the J call TRBJ1-2; 7 nucleotides line up with TRBD1. This CDR3 is 15 amino acids long. V lost 3 bases, J lost 5 bases, and 9 bases stayed unmatched. Per the germline V gene, CDR1 is LGHNA and CDR2 is YSLEER.

The rearrangement joins TRBV6-2 or TRBV6-3 to TRBJ1-1; 8 nucleotides match TRBD1. V trimming: 6 bases; J trimming: 10 bases; junction bases outside the gene matches: 10. Germline CDR1 and CDR2: MNHEY and SVGEGT. This CDR3 contains 13 residues. The CDR3: CASSRSGGLGAFF. The CDR3 region has the DNA TGTGCCAGCAGCCGCTCAGGGGGCCTCGGAGCTTTCTTT.

V gene TRBV19 combines with J gene TRBJ2-3, with 8 bases matching TRBD1. Germline assignment: CDR1 LNHDA and CDR2 SQIVND (reference sequence). The CDR3 consists of 14 residues. J gave up 5 bases and V 3 bases, and 4 bases lay outside the gene matches. The CDR3 sequence is CASSISGGEDTQYF. Written as DNA, the CDR3 is TGTGCCAGTAGTATTTCAGGGGGCGAAGATACGCAGTATTTT.

The chain is built from TRBV11-1 and TRBJ1-1; 11 positions agree with TRBD1. This CDR3 has 16 amino acids. The V gene's germline CDR1 is SGHAT and CDR2 FQDESV (reference sequence). The J segment lost 5 bases and the V segment lost 2 bases, leaving 7 bases of the junction unmatched. The CDR3 DNA reads as TGTGCCAGCAGCTTAAGGGACAGGGGGTTTAGGACTGAAGCTTTCTTT. This codes for CASSLRDRGFRTEAFF. Based on the CDR3 plus reference TRBV11-1 and TRBJ1-1, the full variable domain is EAEVAQSPRYKITEKSQAVAFWCDPISGHATLYWYRQILGQGPELLVQFQDESVVDDSQLPKDRFSAERLKGVDSTLKIQPAELGDSAMYLCASSLRDRGFRTEAFFGQGTRLTVV.

The chain uses TRBV7-2 and TRBJ1-2; D is ambiguous. The germline CDR1 and CDR2 sequences are SGHTA and FQGNSA. V lost 1 base and J lost 0, with 9 bases in between. This CDR3 is built from 15 residues. The CDR3 reads CASSLGQEANYGYTF. The CDR3 bases are TGTGCCAGCAGCTTAGGGCAGGAAGCTAACTATGGCTACACCTTC.

This chain links TRBV14 with TRBJ2-7, with D possibly TRBD2 on 7 matching bases. V dropped 0 bases and J dropped 0 bases, with 18 bases sitting between them. This CDR3 contains 18 residues. CDR1 and CDR2 (germline): SGHDN, FVKESK. This chain's CDR3 is CASSQDGWGGPASYEQYF. For the CDR3, the DNA is TGTGCCAGCAGCCAAGATGGCTGGGGGGGCCCCGCCTCCTACGAGCAGTACTTC.

The chain carries TRBV3-1 (or the pseudogene TRBV3-2) and TRBJ2-4, with D possibly being TRBD2 (5 bases). The V gene's germline CDR1 is LGHDT and CDR2 YNNKEL (reference sequence). The CDR3 loop spans 12 amino acids. V gave up 4 bases and J gave up 9 bases, with 10 bases separating them. The CDR3 protein is CASSPASGIQYF. The CDR3, as DNA: TGTGCCAGCAGCCCAGCCAGCGGCATTCAGTACTTC.

The CDR3 DNA reads as TGTGCCAGCTCACCAAATGAATGGGGGCAGGGGGCCGAGAACACTGAAGCTTTCTTT. Translating gives CASSPNEWGQGAENTEAFF. The chain is built from TRBV18 and TRBJ1-1; 8 bases align to TRBD1. J lost 1 base, V lost 2 bases, and 15 bases had no gene match. This CDR3 contains 19 residues. Germline loops: CDR1 KGHSH, CDR2 LQKENI.